The 10 T cell receptor beta chains listed next were all sequenced from one sample in a study of T cells in Graves' hyperthyroidism and ophthalmopathy. Amplification of TCR beta CDR3 regions used RNA as the template. The HTBI primer set served for first-round RT-PCR of the TCR CDR3. TCRdb processed the multiplex PCR reads anew with MiXCR; each CDR3 protein has one entry. The sample holds some 500,000 distinct CDR3 sequences, about 24% seen once. The sequencing sample was made of blood. All receptors derive from a woman in her thirties with Graves' ophthalmopathy.

The chain links TRBV11-2 to TRBJ2-2, with no clear D. V was shortened by 6 bases and J by 3 bases, with 14 bases between the two germline ends. Per germline, CDR1 SGHAT and CDR2 FQNNGV. The CDR3 covers 15 residues. CDR3 region: CASSYRVAHTGELFF. The DNA for the CDR3 is TGTGCCAGCAGTTACCGGGTAGCCCACACCGGGGAGCTGTTTTTT.

The table lists this clonotype with many counts. The chain employs TRBV12-3 or TRBV12-4 and TRBJ1-1; no firm D call. Trimming shortened V by 4 bases and J by 11 bases, and 11 bases separated the two germline ends. The CDR3 is 11 residues long. CDR3 DNA sequence: TGTGCCAGCAGTTCGTCAGGAGTTGCTTTCTTT. Amino acids: CASSSSGVAFF.

In this sample, this clonotype turned up many times. CDR3 protein: CSACPSNQPQHF. Here the CDR3 DNA reads TGCAGTGCTTGTCCGAGCAATCAGCCCCAGCATTTT. The V and J genes are TRBV20-1 and TRBJ1-5; D unclear. The CDR3 runs 12 residues. Trimming shortened V by 5 bases and J by 1 base, and 6 bases separated the two germline ends. Germline values: CDR1 DFQATT, CDR2 SNEGSKA (reference sequence).

Many counts were recorded for this clonotype. The rearrangement uses TRBV7-2 and TRBJ1-1; D is unclear. Germline lookup yields CDR1 SGHTA and CDR2 FQGNSA. With 0 bases removed from V and 9 bases from J, the gap between germline ends came to 8 bases. The CDR3 extends over 12 amino acids. The CDR3 DNA reads TGTGCCAGCAGCTTAGCGGCCGGGCAAGCTTTCTTT. Protein: CASSLAAGQAFF. Combining the CDR3 with reference TRBV7-2 and TRBJ1-1 gives the whole variable domain GAGVSQSPSNKVTEKGKDVELRCDPISGHTALYWYRQSLGQGLEFLIYFQGNSAPDKSGLPSDRFSAERTGGSVSTLTIQRTQQEDSAVYLCASSLAAGQAFFGQGTRLTVV.

This clonotype was counted at least ten times. V is TRBV20-1 and J is TRBJ2-5, with D possibly TRBD2 on 6 matching bases. The CDR3 runs to 15 residues. CDR1 is DFQATT and CDR2 is SNEGSKA in the germline V gene (reference sequence). The CDR3 DNA sequence: TGCAGGGCCAACCCAGGGCCTGGGGCGGGGGAGACCCAGTACTTC. Its translation: CRANPGPGAGETQYF.

V usage is TRBV28 and J usage is TRBJ1-2; possibly TRBD1 for D (5 bases). Trimming stripped 1 base from V and 5 bases from J, with 11 bases between. This CDR3 has 14 residues. Germline CDR1 and CDR2: MDHEN and SYDVKM. The CDR3 DNA reads as TGTGCCAGCAGTTTATACGCAGGGTTTTATGGCTACACCTTC. This codes for CASSLYAGFYGYTF.

J is TRBJ1-1 and V is TRBV4-1, with a possible D match to TRBD1 (6 bases). V lost 8 bases to trimming and J lost 3 bases, with 7 bases between them. The CDR3 covers 11 residues. Germline V gives CDR1 MGHRA, CDR2 YSYEKL. CDR3 protein: CASGGHTEAFF. The CDR3 nucleotides read TGCGCCAGCGGGGGGCACACTGAAGCTTTCTTT.

Concerning this clonotype itself: A single base separates this from a much larger clone, so it may be a read error. The V gene is TRBV12-3 or TRBV12-4, the J gene TRBJ2-2; 9 bases are shared with TRBD1. This CDR3 spans 17 amino acids. V lost 6 bases and J lost 3; bases outside the gene matches: 11. The CDR3: CASSIWTGATDTGELFF. Here the CDR3 DNA reads TGTGCCAGCAGCATATGGACAGGGGCTACGGACACCGGGGAGCTGTTTTTT.

This rearrangement joins TRBV7-6 to TRBJ2-5, with D perhaps matching TRBD1 (6 bases). The CDR3 has 18 amino acids. Trimming removed 5 bases at V and 2 bases at J, with 24 bases between. Germline assignment: CDR1 SGHVS and CDR2 FNYEAQ. In DNA, the CDR3 is TGTGCCAGCAGCCCCGTGCATTCCGAGGACAGTTCGCAAGAGACCCAGTACTTC. Encoded protein: CASSPVHSEDSSQETQYF.

The V call is TRBV2, the J call TRBJ2-7; a weak D match, TRBD2 (5 bases). V dropped 6 bases and J dropped 0 bases, with 21 bases sitting between them. The CDR3 has 17 amino acids. Germline V lookup: CDR1 SNHLY, CDR2 FYNNEI. DNA for the CDR3: TGTGCCAGCAGGACGGGATCCATAAGGGAAACCTCCTACGAGCAGTACTTC. Translated: CASRTGSIRETSYEQYF.